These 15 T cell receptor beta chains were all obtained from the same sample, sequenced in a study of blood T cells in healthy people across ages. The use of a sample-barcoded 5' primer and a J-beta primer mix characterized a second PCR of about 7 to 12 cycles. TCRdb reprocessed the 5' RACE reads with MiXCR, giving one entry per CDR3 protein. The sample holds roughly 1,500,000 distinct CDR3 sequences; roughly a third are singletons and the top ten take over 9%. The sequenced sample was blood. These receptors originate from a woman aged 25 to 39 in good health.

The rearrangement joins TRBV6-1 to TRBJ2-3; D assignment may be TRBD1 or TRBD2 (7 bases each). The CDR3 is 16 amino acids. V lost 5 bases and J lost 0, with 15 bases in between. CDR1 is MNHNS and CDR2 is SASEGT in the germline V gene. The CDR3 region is CASSTQGGTSTDTQYF. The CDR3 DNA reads TGTGCCAGCAGTACCCAGGGGGGGACTAGCACAGATACGCAGTATTTT.

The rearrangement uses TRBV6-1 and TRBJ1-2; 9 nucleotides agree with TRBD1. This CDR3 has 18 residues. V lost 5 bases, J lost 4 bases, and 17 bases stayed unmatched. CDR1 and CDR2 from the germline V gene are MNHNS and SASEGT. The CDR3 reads CASSPSLIGTGTVYGYTF. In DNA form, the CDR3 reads TGTGCCAGCAGTCCCTCTCTAATCGGGACAGGGACCGTCTATGGCTACACCTTC.

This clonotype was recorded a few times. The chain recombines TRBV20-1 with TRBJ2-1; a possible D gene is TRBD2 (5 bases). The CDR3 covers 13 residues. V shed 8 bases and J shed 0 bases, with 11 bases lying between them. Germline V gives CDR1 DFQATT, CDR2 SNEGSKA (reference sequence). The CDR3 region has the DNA TGCAGTACGGACTCAAGCTCCTACAATGAGCAGTTCTTC. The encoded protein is CSTDSSSYNEQFF.

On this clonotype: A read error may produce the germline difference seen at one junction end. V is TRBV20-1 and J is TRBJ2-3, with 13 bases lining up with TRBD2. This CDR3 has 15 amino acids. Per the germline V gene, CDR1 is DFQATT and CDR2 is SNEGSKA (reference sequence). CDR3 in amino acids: CGARGLAGGTDTQYF. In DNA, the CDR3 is TGCGGTGCTCGCGGACTAGCGGGGGGCACAGATACGCAGTATTTT.

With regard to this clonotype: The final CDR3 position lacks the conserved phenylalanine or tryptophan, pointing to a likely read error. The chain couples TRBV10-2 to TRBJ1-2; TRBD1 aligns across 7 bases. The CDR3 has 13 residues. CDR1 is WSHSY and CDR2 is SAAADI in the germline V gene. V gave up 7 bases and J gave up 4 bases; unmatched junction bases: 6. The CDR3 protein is CASNPGQIYGYTC. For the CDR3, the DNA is TGCGCCAGCAATCCGGGACAGATCTATGGCTACACCTGC.

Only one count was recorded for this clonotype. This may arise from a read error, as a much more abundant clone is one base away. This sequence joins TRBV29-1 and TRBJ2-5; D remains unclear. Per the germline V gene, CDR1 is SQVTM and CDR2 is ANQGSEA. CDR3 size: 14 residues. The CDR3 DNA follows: TGCAGCGTTCCCCTGCTCAAAACGAAAGAGACCCAGCACTTC. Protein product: CSVPLLKTKETQHF. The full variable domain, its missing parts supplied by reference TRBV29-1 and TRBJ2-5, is SAVISQKPSRDICQRGTSLTIQCQVDSQVTMMFWYRQQPGQSLTLIATANQGSEATYESGFVIDKFPISRPNLTFSTLTVSNMSPEDSSIYLCSVPLLKTKETQHFGPGTRLLVL.

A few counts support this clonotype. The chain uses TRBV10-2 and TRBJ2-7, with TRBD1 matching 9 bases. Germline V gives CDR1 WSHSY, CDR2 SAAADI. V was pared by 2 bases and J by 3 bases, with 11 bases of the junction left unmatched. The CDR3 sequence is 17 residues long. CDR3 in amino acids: CASSEMGAGTGHYEQYF. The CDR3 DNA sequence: TGCGCCAGCAGTGAGATGGGTGCGGGGACAGGGCACTACGAGCAGTACTTC.

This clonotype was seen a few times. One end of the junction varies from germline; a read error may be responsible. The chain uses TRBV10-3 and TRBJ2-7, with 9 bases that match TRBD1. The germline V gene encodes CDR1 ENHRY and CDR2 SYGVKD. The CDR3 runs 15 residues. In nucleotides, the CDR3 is TGTGCCACCAGTGGTCCGGGACAGGGTTCCTACGAGCAGTACTTC. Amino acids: CATSGPGQGSYEQYF.

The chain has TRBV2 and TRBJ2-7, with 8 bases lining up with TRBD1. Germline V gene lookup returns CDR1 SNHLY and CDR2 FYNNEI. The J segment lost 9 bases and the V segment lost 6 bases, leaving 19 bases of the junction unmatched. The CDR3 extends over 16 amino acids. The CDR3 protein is CASRPNEGRGQGRQYF. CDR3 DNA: TGTGCCAGCAGACCTAACGAGGGCAGGGGGCAAGGTCGGCAGTACTTC.

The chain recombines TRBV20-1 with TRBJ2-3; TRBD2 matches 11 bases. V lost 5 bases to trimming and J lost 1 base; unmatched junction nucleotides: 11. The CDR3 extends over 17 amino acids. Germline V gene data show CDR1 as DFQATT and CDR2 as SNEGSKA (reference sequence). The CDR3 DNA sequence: TGCAGTGCTGTCCCTTCCGGGACTAGCGGCCGCACAGATACGCAGTATTTT. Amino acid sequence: CSAVPSGTSGRTDTQYF.

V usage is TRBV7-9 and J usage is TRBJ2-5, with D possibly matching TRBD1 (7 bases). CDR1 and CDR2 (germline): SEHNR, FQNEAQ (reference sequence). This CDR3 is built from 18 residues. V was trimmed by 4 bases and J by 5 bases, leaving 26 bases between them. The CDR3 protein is CASSSRGVQAGAHETQYF. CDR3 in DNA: TGTGCCAGCAGCTCCAGGGGGGTACAGGCCGGGGCCCACGAGACCCAGTACTTC.

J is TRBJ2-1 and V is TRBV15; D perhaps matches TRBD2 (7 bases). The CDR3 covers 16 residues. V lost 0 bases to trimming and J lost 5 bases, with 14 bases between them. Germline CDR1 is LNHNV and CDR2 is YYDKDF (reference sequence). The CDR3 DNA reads TGTGCCACCAGCAGAGATCGCGGGGGCAAAGACAATGAGCAGTTCTTC. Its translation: CATSRDRGGKDNEQFF.

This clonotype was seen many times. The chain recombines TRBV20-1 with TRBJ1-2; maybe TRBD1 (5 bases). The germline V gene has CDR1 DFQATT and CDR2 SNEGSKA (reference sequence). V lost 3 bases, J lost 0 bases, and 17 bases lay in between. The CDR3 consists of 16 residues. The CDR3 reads CSASRDVDPANYGYTF. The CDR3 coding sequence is TGCAGTGCTAGTAGGGACGTAGACCCAGCTAACTATGGCTACACCTTC.

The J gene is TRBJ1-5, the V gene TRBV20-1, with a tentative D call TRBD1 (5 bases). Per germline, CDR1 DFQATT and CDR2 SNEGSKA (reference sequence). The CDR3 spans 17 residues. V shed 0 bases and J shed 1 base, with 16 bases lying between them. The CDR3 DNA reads TGCAGTGCTAGAGATTCGGCAGGGAGTAGGAGCAATCAGCCCCAGCATTTT. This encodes CSARDSAGSRSNQPQHF.

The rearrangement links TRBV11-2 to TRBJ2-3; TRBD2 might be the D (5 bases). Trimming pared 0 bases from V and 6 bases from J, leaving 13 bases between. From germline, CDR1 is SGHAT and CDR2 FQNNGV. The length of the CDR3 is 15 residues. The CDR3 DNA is TGTGCCAGCAGCTTAGATGGCCCGGGGTCGGATACGCAGTATTTT. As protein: CASSLDGPGSDTQYF.